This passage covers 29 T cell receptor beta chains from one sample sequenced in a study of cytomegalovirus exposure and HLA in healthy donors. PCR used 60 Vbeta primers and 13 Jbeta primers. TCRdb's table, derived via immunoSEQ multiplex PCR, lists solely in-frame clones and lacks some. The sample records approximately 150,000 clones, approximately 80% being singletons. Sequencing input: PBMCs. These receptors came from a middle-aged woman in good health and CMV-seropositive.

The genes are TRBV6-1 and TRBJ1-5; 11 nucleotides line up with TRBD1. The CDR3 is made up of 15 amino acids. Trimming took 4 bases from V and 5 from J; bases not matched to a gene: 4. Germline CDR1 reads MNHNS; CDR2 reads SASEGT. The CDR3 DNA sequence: TGTGCCAGCAGTGCCGGGACAGGGGGGTATCAGCCCCAGCATTTT. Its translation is CASSAGTGGYQPQHF.

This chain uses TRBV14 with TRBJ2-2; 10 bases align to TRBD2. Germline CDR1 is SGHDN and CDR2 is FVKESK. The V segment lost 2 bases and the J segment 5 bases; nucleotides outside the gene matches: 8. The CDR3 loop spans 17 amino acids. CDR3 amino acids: CASSQPPLAGVTGELFF. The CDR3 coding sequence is TGTGCCAGCAGCCAACCCCCCCTAGCGGGAGTAACCGGGGAGCTGTTTTTT.

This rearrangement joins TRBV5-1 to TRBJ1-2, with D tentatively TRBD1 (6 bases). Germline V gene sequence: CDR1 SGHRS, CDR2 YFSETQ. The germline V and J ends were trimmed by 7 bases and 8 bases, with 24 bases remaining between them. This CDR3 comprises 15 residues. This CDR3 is CASVGQGLSGKGYTF. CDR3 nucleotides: TGCGCCAGCGTCGGGCAGGGGTTAAGCGGGAAAGGCTACACCTTC.

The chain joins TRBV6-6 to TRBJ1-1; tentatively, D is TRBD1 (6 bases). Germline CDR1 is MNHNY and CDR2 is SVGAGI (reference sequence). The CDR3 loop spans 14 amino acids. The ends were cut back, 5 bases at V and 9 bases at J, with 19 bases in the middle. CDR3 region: CASSDRTASIKAFF. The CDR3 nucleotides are TGTGCCAGCAGTGACCGGACAGCCTCTATTAAAGCTTTCTTT.

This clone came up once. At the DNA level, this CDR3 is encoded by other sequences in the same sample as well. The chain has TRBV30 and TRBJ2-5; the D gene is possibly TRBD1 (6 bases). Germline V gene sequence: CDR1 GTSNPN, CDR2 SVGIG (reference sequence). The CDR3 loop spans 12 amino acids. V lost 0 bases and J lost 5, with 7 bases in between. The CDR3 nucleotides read TGTGCCTGGAGTGTAACAGGGGAGACCCAGTACTTC. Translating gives CAWSVTGETQYF. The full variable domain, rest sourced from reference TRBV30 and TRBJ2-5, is SQTIHQWPATLVQPVGSPLSLECTVEGTSNPNLYWYRQAAGRGLQLLFYSVGIGQISSEVPQNLSASRPQDRQFILSSKKLLLSDSGFYLCAWSVTGETQYFGPGTRLLVL.

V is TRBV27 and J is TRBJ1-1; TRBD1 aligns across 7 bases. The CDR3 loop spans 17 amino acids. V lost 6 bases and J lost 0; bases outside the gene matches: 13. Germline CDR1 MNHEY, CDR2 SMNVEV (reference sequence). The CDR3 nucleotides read TGTGCCAGCAGCTCATTAAGGGGGCCCGGAATGAACACTGAAGCTTTCTTT. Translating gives CASSSLRGPGMNTEAFF.

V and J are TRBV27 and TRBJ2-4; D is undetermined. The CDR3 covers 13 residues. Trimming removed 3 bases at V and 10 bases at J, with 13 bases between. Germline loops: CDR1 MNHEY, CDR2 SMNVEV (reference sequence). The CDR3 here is CASSFLIDGIQYF. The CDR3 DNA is TGTGCCAGCAGTTTTTTGATAGACGGGATTCAGTACTTC.

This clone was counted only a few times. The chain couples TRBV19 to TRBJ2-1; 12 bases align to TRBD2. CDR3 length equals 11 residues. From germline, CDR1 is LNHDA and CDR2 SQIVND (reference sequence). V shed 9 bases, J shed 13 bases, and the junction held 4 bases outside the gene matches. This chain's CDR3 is CASGTSGLQFF. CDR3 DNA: TGTGCCAGCGGGACTAGCGGGCTACAGTTCTTC.

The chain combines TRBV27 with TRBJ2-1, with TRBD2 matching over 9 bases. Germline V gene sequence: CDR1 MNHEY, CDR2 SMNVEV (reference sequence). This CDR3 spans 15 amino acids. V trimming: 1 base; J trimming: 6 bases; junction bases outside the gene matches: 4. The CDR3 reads CASSLWGTSFNEQFF. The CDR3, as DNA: TGTGCCAGCAGTTTATGGGGGACTAGCTTCAATGAGCAGTTCTTC.

CDR3 loop: CASSPLGDGTGELFF. DNA for the CDR3: TGTGCCAGCTCACCACTAGGAGACGGCACCGGGGAGCTGTTTTTT. The chain has TRBV18 and TRBJ2-2; unclear D gene. Deletions cut 1 base from V and 4 bases from J, with 10 bases between. This CDR3 is built from 15 residues. Germline CDR1 and CDR2: KGHSH and LQKENI.

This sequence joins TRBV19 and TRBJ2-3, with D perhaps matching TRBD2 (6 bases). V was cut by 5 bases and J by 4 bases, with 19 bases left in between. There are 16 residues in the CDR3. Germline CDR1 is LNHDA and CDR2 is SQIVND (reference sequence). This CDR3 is CASSSAGSPTPDTQYF. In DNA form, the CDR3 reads TGTGCCAGTAGTTCTGCCGGGAGCCCCACCCCAGATACGCAGTATTTT.

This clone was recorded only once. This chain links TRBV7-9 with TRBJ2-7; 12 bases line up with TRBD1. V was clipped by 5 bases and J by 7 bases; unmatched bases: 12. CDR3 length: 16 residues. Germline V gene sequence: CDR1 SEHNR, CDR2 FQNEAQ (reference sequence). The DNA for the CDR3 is TGTGCCAGCAGCACCCATTTAGGGACAGGGGGCTGGGAGCAGTACTTC. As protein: CASSTHLGTGGWEQYF.

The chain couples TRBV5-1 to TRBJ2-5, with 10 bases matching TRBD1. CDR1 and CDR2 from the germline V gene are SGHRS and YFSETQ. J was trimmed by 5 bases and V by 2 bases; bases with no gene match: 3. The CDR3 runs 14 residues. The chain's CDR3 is CASSFGQGGETQYF. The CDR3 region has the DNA TGCGCCAGCAGCTTCGGACAGGGGGGTGAGACCCAGTACTTC.

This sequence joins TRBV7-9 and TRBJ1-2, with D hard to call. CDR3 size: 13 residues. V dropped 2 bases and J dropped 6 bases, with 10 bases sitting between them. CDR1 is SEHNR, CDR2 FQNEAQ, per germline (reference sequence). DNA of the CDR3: TGTGCCAGCAGCTTATCTGTCACAGATGGCTACACCTTC. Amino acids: CASSLSVTDGYTF. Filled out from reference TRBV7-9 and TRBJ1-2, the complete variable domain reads DTGVSQNPRHKITKRGQNVTFRCDPISEHNRLYWYRQTLGQGPEFLTYFQNEAQLEKSRLLSDRFSAERPKGSFSTLEIQRTEQGDSAMYLCASSLSVTDGYTFGSGTRLTVV.

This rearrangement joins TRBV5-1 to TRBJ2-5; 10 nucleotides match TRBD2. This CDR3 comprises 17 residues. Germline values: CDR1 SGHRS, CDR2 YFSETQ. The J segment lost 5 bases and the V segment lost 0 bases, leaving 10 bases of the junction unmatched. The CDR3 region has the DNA TGCGCCAGCAGCTTGGCCGGTAGCGGGAGGTTAAGGGAGACCCAGTACTTC. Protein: CASSLAGSGRLRETQYF.

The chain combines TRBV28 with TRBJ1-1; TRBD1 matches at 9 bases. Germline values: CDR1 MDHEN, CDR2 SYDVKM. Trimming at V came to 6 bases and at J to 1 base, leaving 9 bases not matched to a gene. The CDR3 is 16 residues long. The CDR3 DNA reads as TGTGCCAGCAGGGGACCGGGACAGGGAACGAACACTGAAGCTTTCTTT. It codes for CASRGPGQGTNTEAFF.

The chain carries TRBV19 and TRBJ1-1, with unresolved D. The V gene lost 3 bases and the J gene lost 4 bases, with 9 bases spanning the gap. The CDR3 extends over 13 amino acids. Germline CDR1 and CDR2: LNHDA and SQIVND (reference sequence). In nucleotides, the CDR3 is TGTGCCAGTAGTATCCTTCCCGGCACTGAAGCTTTCTTT. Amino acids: CASSILPGTEAFF.

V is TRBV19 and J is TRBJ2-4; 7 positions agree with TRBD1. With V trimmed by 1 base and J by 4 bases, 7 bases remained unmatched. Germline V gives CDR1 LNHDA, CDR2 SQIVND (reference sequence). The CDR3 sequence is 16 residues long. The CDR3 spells CASSIARDSVKNIQYF. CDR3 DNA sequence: TGTGCCAGTAGTATAGCCCGGGACAGCGTAAAAAACATTCAGTACTTC.

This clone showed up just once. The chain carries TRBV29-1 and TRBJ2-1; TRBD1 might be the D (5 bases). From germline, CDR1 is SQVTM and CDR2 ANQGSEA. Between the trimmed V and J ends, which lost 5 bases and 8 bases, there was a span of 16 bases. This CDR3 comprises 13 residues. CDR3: CSVLGRRAYEQFF. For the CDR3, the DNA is TGCAGCGTTCTAGGGCGCAGGGCGTATGAGCAGTTCTTC.

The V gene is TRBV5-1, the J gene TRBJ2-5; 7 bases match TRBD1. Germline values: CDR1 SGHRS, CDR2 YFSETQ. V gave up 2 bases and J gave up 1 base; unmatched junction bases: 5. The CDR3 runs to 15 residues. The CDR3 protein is CASSLQGTPQETQYF. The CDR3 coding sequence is TGCGCCAGCAGCTTACAGGGGACCCCCCAAGAGACCCAGTACTTC.

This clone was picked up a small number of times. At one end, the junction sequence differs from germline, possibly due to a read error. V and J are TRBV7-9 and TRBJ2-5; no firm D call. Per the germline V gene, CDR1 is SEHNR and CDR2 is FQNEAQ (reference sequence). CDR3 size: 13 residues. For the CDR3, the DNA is TGTTCCAGCAGCTTCGTAGAACAAGAGGCCCAGTACTTC. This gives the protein CSSSFVEQEAQYF.

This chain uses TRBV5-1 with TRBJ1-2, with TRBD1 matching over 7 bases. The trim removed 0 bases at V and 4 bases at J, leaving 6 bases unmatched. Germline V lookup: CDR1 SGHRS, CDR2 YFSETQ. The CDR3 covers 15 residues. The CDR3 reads CASSLAGTDAYGYTF. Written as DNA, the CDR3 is TGCGCCAGCAGCTTGGCCGGGACAGATGCCTATGGCTACACCTTC.

The DNA of the CDR3 is TGCGCCAGCAGCGCAGATGGCGGCTACACCTTC. Its protein is CASSADGGYTF. The chain recombines TRBV5-1 with TRBJ1-2; no clear D. Trimming shortened V by 4 bases and J by 8 bases, and 9 bases separated the two germline ends. Per germline, CDR1 SGHRS and CDR2 YFSETQ. The CDR3 spans 11 residues.

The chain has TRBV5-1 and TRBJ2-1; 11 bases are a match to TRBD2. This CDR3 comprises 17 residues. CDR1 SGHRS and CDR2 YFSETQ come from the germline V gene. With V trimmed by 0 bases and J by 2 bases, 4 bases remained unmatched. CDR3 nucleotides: TGCGCCAGCAGCTTGGTACTAGCGGGAGCCCCCTACAATGAGCAGTTCTTC. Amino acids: CASSLVLAGAPYNEQFF.

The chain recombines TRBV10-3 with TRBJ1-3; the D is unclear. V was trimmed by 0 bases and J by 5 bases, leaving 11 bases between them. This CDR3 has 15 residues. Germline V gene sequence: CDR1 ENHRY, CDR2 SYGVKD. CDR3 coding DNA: TGTGCCATCAGTGAGTCAGGCAGCGGACGAAACACCATATATTTT. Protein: CAISESGSGRNTIYF.

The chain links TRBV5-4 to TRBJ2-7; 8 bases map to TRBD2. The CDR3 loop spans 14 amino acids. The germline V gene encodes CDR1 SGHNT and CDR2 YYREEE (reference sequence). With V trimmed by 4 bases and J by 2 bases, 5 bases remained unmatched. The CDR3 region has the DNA TGTGCCAGCAGCCGTAGCGGGACCACCTACGAGCAGTACTTC. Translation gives CASSRSGTTYEQYF.

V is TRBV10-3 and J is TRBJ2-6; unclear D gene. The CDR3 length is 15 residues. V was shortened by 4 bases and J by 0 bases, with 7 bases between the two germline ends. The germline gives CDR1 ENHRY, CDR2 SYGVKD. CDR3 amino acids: CAISVDTSGANVLTF. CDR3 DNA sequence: TGTGCCATCAGTGTCGACACCTCTGGGGCCAACGTCCTGACTTTC.

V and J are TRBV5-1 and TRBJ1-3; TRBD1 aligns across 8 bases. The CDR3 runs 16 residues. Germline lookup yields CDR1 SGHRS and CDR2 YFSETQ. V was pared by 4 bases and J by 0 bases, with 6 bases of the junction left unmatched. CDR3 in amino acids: CASSIDRGGSGNTIYF. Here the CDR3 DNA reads TGCGCCAGCAGCATAGACAGGGGCGGCTCTGGAAACACCATATATTTT.

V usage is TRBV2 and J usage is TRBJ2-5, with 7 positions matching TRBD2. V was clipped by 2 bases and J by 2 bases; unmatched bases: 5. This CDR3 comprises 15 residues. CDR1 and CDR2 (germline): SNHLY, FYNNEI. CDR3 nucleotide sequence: TGTGCCAGCAGTGAATTTGGGGGGGGGCAAGAGACCCAGTACTTC. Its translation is CASSEFGGGQETQYF.